Listed below are T cell receptor beta chains from one sample, sequenced in a study of CD8 T cells in Susac syndrome. TCRdb itself ran the immunoSEQ multiplex PCR reads through MiXCR, one entry per CDR3 protein. The table lists approximately 160,000 distinct CDR3 sequences, 90% to 95% of them singletons. Sequencing was performed on CD4+ T cells from PBMCs. The source is a human donor with multiple sclerosis. Each CDR3 is given with its conserved first and last residue. A D gene is named only where the DNA matches it firmly. Not every row has a clone size; where given, it reads once, few, many or a size class.

j_call | v_call | clone_size | d_call | cdr3_nt | cdr3_aa
TRBJ1-5 | TRBV10-3 | . | . | TGTGCCATCAGTGAAGCCGCAGGACACAATCAGCCCCAGCATTTT | CAISEAAGHNQPQHF
TRBJ1-2 | TRBV4-3 | . | . | TGCGCCAGCAGCCAAGTTGGTTTGGCGCACTATGGCTACACCTTC | CASSQVGLAHYGYTF
TRBJ1-2 | TRBV10-3 | . | TRBD1 | TGTGCCACCACATATTCCGACAGGGTAGAGTATGGCTACACCTTC | CATTYSDRVEYGYTF
TRBJ2-5 | TRBV20-1 | . | TRBD2 | TGCAGTGGCATCCGGACTAGCGGGGGAGAGACCCAGTACTTC | CSGIRTSGGETQYF
TRBJ2-2 | TRBV25-1 | . | TRBD2 | TGTGCCAGCAGTGCCCTCGGACTAGCGGGTTCGAACACCGGGGAGCTGTTTTTT | CASSALGLAGSNTGELFF
TRBJ2-7 | TRBV18 | few | TRBD1 | TGTGCCAGCTCAGATGGGACAGGGTCCTACGAGCAGTACTTC | CASSDGTGSYEQYF
TRBJ2-1 | TRBV6-2/TRBV6-3 | . | TRBD2 | TGTGCCAGCAGCCCCAGCGGGGCCTACAATGAGCAGTTCTTC | CASSPSGAYNEQFF
TRBJ1-2 | TRBV7-8 | . | TRBD1 | TGTGCCAGCAGCTTCGGGACAGTTAACTATGGCTACACCTTC | CASSFGTVNYGYTF
TRBJ2-7 | TRBV20-1 | . | . | TGCAGTGCCACCTCCCCAATAAATTACGAGCAGTACTTC | CSATSPINYEQYF
TRBJ2-5 | TRBV12-3/TRBV12-4 | . | TRBD2 | TGTGCCAGCAGTTCCACGACTAGCGGGGGACAAGAGACCCAGTACTTC | CASSSTTSGGQETQYF
TRBJ1-2 | TRBV30 | . | . | TGTGCCTGGAGACTTCGGGGCTCTAACTATGGCTACACCTTC | CAWRLRGSNYGYTF
TRBJ2-6 | TRBV20-1 | . | . | TGCAGTGCTAGAGAAGCAGGAGTCTCTGGGGCCAACGTCCTGACTTTC | CSAREAGVSGANVLTF
TRBJ1-2 | TRBV24-1 | . | TRBD1 | TGTGCCACACGTTCGGGACAGGGAACGGATGGCTACACCTTC | CATRSGQGTDGYTF
TRBJ2-5 | TRBV4-1 | . | TRBD2 | TGCGCCAGCAGCCAATCCCCTAGCGGGAGGCCCCTCGCCGGAGAGACCCAGTACTTC | CASSQSPSGRPLAGETQYF
TRBJ2-7 | TRBV9 | . | TRBD2 | TGTGCCAGCAGCTCCCACGGTGGCCGGGAGGGGTACGAGCAGTACTTC | CASSSHGGREGYEQYF
TRBJ2-1 | TRBV2 | . | TRBD2 | TGTGCCAGCTCCCGATTGACTAGCGGAGCCAATGAGCAGTTCTTC | CASSRLTSGANEQFF
TRBJ1-5 | TRBV20-1 | . | . | TGCAGTGCGCGACGCGGACAGCGCAGAAATCAGCCCCAGCATTTT | CSARRGQRRNQPQHF
TRBJ2-3 | TRBV7-2 | . | . | TGTGCCAGCAGCTTCACCTTCACAGATACGCAGTATTTT | CASSFTFTDTQYF
TRBJ2-1 | TRBV12-3/TRBV12-4 | . | . | TGTGCCAGCAGCCGGGCCTATGAGCAGTTCTTC | CASSRAYEQFF
TRBJ2-7 | TRBV11-2 | . | . | TGTGCCAGCAGCTTATTGGCGGGAAGGGCGTACGAGCAGTACTTC | CASSLLAGRAYEQYF
TRBJ1-1 | TRBV30 | . | . | TGTGCCTCCTCACTTCGTCACATGAACACTGAAGCTTTCTTT | CASSLRHMNTEAFF
TRBJ1-4 | TRBV5-6 | . | TRBD1 | TGTGCCAGCAGCTCGGGACAGGGCAATGAAAAACTGTTTTTT | CASSSGQGNEKLFF
TRBJ2-5 | TRBV18 | . | TRBD1 | TGTGCCAGCTCACCCTCTACCACAGGGGGGCAGACCCAGTACTTC | CASSPSTTGGQTQYF
TRBJ1-1 | TRBV5-1 | . | . | TGCGCCAGCAGCTTGGAGGCGGGGCCGGACACTGAAGCTTTCTTT | CASSLEAGPDTEAFF
TRBJ1-6 | TRBV6-2/TRBV6-3 | . | . | TGTGCCAGCAGTTACAGAGGGGGGAATTCACCCCTCCACTTT | CASSYRGGNSPLHF
TRBJ1-5 | TRBV6-4 | once | . | TGTGCCAGCAGTGGTCCGGGACGCCCAGAGGGCGGTCAGCCCCAGCATTTT | CASSGPGRPEGGQPQHF
TRBJ2-5 | TRBV9 | once | . | TGTGCCAGCAGCGAGGGAGCCGCCTTGGAGACCCAGTACTTC | CASSEGAALETQYF
TRBJ2-5 | TRBV3-1 | . | . | TGTGCCAGCAGCCTTCTAGGCGGACAGGGAGGGAAGACCCAGTACTTC | CASSLLGGQGGKTQYF
TRBJ2-7 | TRBV12-3/TRBV12-4 | . | . | TGTGCCAGCAGTTTCGGCGGGACAAATACCTACGAGCAGTACTTC | CASSFGGTNTYEQYF
TRBJ2-1 | TRBV7-2 | . | TRBD2 | TGTGCCAGTAGATCTAGCGGGAGCTCCTACAATGAGCAGTTCTTC | CASRSSGSSYNEQFF
TRBJ2-7 | TRBV18 | . | . | TGTGCCAGCTCACCCCCGTCCAGGGCGAAGGGGGAGCAGTACTTC | CASSPPSRAKGEQYF
TRBJ1-2 | TRBV6-5 | once | TRBD1 | TGTGCCAGCAGTTACTCGAACTTAGTCGGGACAGGAAACGTTGGCTACACCTTC | CASSYSNLVGTGNVGYTF
TRBJ2-3 | TRBV12-3/TRBV12-4 | . | TRBD2 | TGTGCCAGCACGCCGCGGGAGACCACAGATACGCAGTATTTT | CASTPRETTDTQYF
TRBJ2-3 | TRBV7-7 | . | . | TGTGCTAGCAGCCCCCCTAGAGGAGGATACGATACGCAGTATTTT | CASSPPRGGYDTQYF
TRBJ2-7 | TRBV5-4 | few | . | TGTGCCAGCAGCTTGGCCCAGAGTTACGAGCAGTACTTC | CASSLAQSYEQYF
TRBJ1-5 | TRBV28 | . | . | TGTGCCAGCAGTTTAAAGTATCAGCCCCAGCATTTT | CASSLKYQPQHF
TRBJ1-6 | TRBV30 | . | . | TGTGCCTGGGATAAACAGAGCTCCTATAATTCACCCCTCCACTTT | CAWDKQSSYNSPLHF
TRBJ2-4 | TRBV19 | . | . | TGTGCCAGTAGTCCCGCAGGAGGGTTGGAAAACATTCAGTACTTC | CASSPAGGLENIQYF
TRBJ2-1 | TRBV19 | . | . | TGTGCCAGTACCCGTGGGCGGGCGGTCGGGAATGAGCAGTTCTTC | CASTRGRAVGNEQFF
TRBJ2-2 | TRBV12-3/TRBV12-4 | . | . | TGTGCCAGCAGTCGGGGGCCAAACACCGGGGAGCTGTTTTTT | CASSRGPNTGELFF
TRBJ2-1 | TRBV9 | . | . | TGTGCCAGCAGCACACCTCGGGGCGGACTACACAATGAGCAGTTCTTC | CASSTPRGGLHNEQFF
TRBJ2-2 | TRBV2 | . | . | TGTGCCAGTTCCATAGGGAGGAAAACCGGGGAGCTGTTTTTT | CASSIGRKTGELFF
TRBJ2-6 | TRBV9 | . | TRBD2 | TGTGCCAGCAGCGTTAGCGGGAGGTCCGACTCTGGGGCCAACGTCCTGACTTTC | CASSVSGRSDSGANVLTF
TRBJ2-1 | TRBV24-1 | few | TRBD2 | TGTGCCACCAGTGATGTGAGCGGGAGCTCCTACAATGAGCAGTTCTTC | CATSDVSGSSYNEQFF
TRBJ2-7 | TRBV6-6 | . | . | TGTGCCAGCAGTTACTCCCCGGCCGAGCAGTACTTC | CASSYSPAEQYF
TRBJ2-2 | TRBV7-2 | . | . | TGTGCCAGCAGCTTATACGGGGCCGACACCGGGGAGCTGTTTTTT | CASSLYGADTGELFF
TRBJ1-2 | TRBV12-3/TRBV12-4 | once | . | TGTGCCACTAGTTTGGGCTACACCTTC | CATSLGYTF
TRBJ2-3 | TRBV7-2 | . | . | TGTGCCAGCACCCTCCTAGATACGCAGTATTTT | CASTLLDTQYF
TRBJ1-2 | TRBV19 | . | TRBD1 | TGTGCCAGTAGTAGAGCGGACAGGGCAGGTGGCTACACCTTC | CASSRADRAGGYTF
TRBJ1-4 | TRBV4-1 | . | TRBD1 | TGCGCCAGCAGCCAAGGACAGGGGCTCGAAAAACTGTTTTTT | CASSQGQGLEKLFF
TRBJ1-3 | TRBV14 | . | . | TGTGCCAGCAGCCACGGGACTCATGGAAACACCATATATTTT | CASSHGTHGNTIYF
TRBJ1-1 | TRBV20-1 | . | . | TGCAGTGCTAATAATCCTAAAGGCGCGACTGAAGCTTTCTTT | CSANNPKGATEAFF